Here is one T cell receptor (beta chain) with its context. This clonotype was counted ten times or more. No cognate antigen has been identified for it. Base qualities are not recorded, but no much larger clone differs from it by a single base. These data are taken from a study of T cell repertoires in cytomegalovirus infection (dated by TCRdb to between 2018 and 2021). Study-wide context: Because public TCR beta signatures pointed to carriage of CMV infection together with the matching HLA type, the HLA type of each donor mattered for the analysis.

Relative to germline, V is missing 6 bases and J is missing 8 bases, with 9 bases of the junction outside any gene match. CDR1 and CDR2 are drawn from the germline V gene: SGHTA, FQGNSA. From the cysteine up to the phenylalanine, the CDR3 has a length of 14 residues. CDR3 DNA is the only sequence kept; it has 42 bases, read in frame from the first base. TCRdb lists the instrument as Illumina HiSeq 1500. The public reads were reprocessed in TCRdb via fastp at Q25 and MiXCR, keeping in-frame beta chains. Identical CDR3 proteins give one entry, which carries the most common genes and DNA. Recorded for this sample are about 310,000 distinct CDR3 sequences; 17% of them occurred a single time. The biggest ten clones account for more than 10% of the sample. Points the paper makes about the study in general: The ex vivo response was dominated by HLA-C-restricted CMV-specific TCR beta clonotypes, which also provided the single most frequent clonotype in two of eight donors. In both this cohort and an independent cohort of several hundred donors, the cumulative frequency of public TCR beta family members distinguished carriers of CMV infection plus the relevant HLA type.

Sequences were obtained from PBMCs. This TCR came from a human donor in good health (CMV status not recorded). Some clones in this sample may be carry-over from other donors' samples. The sequence is built from TRBV7-2 and TRBJ2-1, with TRBD1 identical over 8 junction bases. The nucleotide sequence reads TGTGCCAGCAGATCGGGACAGGAGATCTATGAGCAGTTCTTC. Its protein is CASRSGQEIYEQFF.